The clone carrying this TCR beta chain was observed a few times. Its antigen is unknown. TCRdb processed the reads anew with MiXCR; each CDR3 protein has one entry. The sample holds roughly 570,000 distinct CDR3 sequences, 35% to 50% seen once. These data belong to a study of T cell repertoires in cytomegalovirus infection. Study in general: Signatures in public TCR beta sequences pointed to both CMV infection and matching HLA type. Study observations and caveats: The ex vivo response showed dominance by HLA-C-restricted CMV-specific TCR beta clonotypes. Summed public TCR beta family frequency identified CMV carriers bearing the relevant HLA.

The sequence was obtained from a human donor in good health (CMV status not recorded). Some clones in this sample may be carry-over from other donors' samples. The sample was cultured PBMCs, taken from culture after CMV antigen stimulation.

Written as DNA, the CDR3 is TGTGCCAGCAGCCTCCCCGGAGGTGTAAGCAATCAGCCCCAGCATTTT. Amino acids: CASSLPGGVSNQPQHF. The chain employs TRBV7-8 and TRBJ1-5; D remains unclear. Between the trimmed V and J ends, which lost 5 bases and 1 base, there was a span of 15 bases. CDR1 is SGHVS, CDR2 FQNEAQ, per germline. CDR3 length: 16 amino acids.